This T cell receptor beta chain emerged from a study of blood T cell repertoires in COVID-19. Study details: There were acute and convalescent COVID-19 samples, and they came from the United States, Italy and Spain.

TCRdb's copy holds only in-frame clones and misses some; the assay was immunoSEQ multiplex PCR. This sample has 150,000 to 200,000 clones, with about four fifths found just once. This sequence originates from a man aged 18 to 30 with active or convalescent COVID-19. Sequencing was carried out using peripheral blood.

CDR3 residues: CASSSGTPLTGELFF. The CDR3 coding sequence is TGTGCCAGCAGTTCCGGGACACCTTTAACCGGGGAGCTGTTTTTT. The chain employs TRBV7-9 and TRBJ2-2, with a tentative D call TRBD1 (6 bases). The CDR3 is 15 residues long. V shed 6 bases and J shed 5 bases, with 16 bases lying between them. Germline lookup yields CDR1 SEHNR and CDR2 FQNEAQ (reference sequence).